Following are 9 T cell receptor beta chains from one sample sequenced in a study of T cell repertoires in cytomegalovirus infection. No antigen has been assigned to these receptors. Via MiXCR, TCRdb re-called the reads, giving one row per CDR3 protein. In the table there are around 200,000 distinct CDR3 sequences, less than 50% of which are singletons. The sample here was CD8+ T cells from cultured PBMCs, taken from culture after CMV antigen stimulation. These TCRs come from a human donor in good health (CMV status not recorded). Some clones in this sample may be carry-over from other donors' samples.

The table lists this clonotype with many counts. The rearrangement uses TRBV7-6 and TRBJ2-5; 12 nucleotides match TRBD2. Germline CDR1 reads SGHVS; CDR2 reads FNYEAQ. V lost 1 base to trimming and J lost 7 bases; unmatched junction nucleotides: 13. The CDR3 length is 18 residues. CDR3 nucleotides: TGTGCCAGCAGCTTAGTCCGGACTAGCGGGGACCCCAGAGGGACCCAGTACTTC. As protein: CASSLVRTSGDPRGTQYF.

The chain is built from TRBV6-6 and TRBJ2-6; D assignment may be TRBD1 or TRBD2 (5 bases each). V lost 5 bases and J 0 bases, leaving 17 bases between the germline ends. The CDR3 length is 18 residues. The germline gives CDR1 MNHNY, CDR2 SVGAGI (reference sequence). In DNA, the CDR3 is TGTGCCAGCAGTACACGGGACCCTTCCGACTCTGGGGCCAACGTCCTGACTTTC. It encodes CASSTRDPSDSGANVLTF.

This clonotype was counted ten times or more. This rearrangement joins TRBV7-2 to TRBJ2-5; no definite D call. The CDR3 sequence is 16 residues long. Germline CDR1 SGHTA, CDR2 FQGNSA. With 2 bases removed from V and 1 base from J, the gap between germline ends came to 14 bases. Here the CDR3 reads CASSLWLVDTQETQYF. CDR3 in DNA: TGTGCCAGCAGCTTATGGCTTGTAGATACCCAAGAGACCCAGTACTTC.

The chain employs TRBV7-8 and TRBJ2-3; D possibly corresponds to TRBD2 (7 bases). The CDR3 runs to 15 residues. V lost 5 bases to trimming and J lost 2 bases, with 14 bases between them. The V gene's germline CDR1 is SGHVS and CDR2 FQNEAQ. The CDR3 DNA sequence: TGTGCCAGCAGCCCCCGGCGGGGGCCCACAGATACGCAGTATTTT. It codes for CASSPRRGPTDTQYF.

The chain uses TRBV19 and TRBJ2-1; 7 bases map to TRBD2. V gave up 3 bases and J gave up 6 bases; unmatched junction bases: 8. The length of the CDR3 is 15 residues. The germline gives CDR1 LNHDA, CDR2 SQIVND (reference sequence). This chain's CDR3 is CASSIGDYVFNEQFF. CDR3 nucleotides: TGTGCCAGTAGTATCGGGGACTATGTTTTCAATGAGCAGTTCTTC.

The chain carries TRBV5-1 and TRBJ2-7; 10 bases line up with TRBD1. Germline V gives CDR1 SGHRS, CDR2 YFSETQ. Trimming took 5 bases from V and 6 from J; bases not matched to a gene: 8. This CDR3 spans 14 amino acids. DNA for the CDR3: TGCGCCAGCAGTTTCGGGGGACAGGGGCGCGAGCAGTACTTC. Translating gives CASSFGGQGREQYF.

This clonotype has just a few counts. V is TRBV27 and J is TRBJ1-5; the match to TRBD1 covers 8 bases. The germline CDR1 and CDR2 sequences are MNHEY and SMNVEV (reference sequence). Trimming cost V 4 bases and J 5 bases; bases outside gene matches: 4. The CDR3 consists of 14 residues. The CDR3 bases are TGTGCCAGCAGTTCGACAGGGGTACATCAGCCCCAGCATTTT. This encodes CASSSTGVHQPQHF.

The genes are TRBV5-6 and TRBJ2-5; a weak D match, TRBD2 (5 bases). Germline CDR1 is SGHDT and CDR2 is YYEEEE. Trimming took 6 bases from V and 2 from J, leaving 11 bases between them. This CDR3 has 13 residues. This CDR3 is CASTPGSQETQYF. CDR3 nucleotide sequence: TGTGCCAGCACCCCTGGGAGTCAAGAGACCCAGTACTTC.

J is TRBJ1-2 and V is TRBV11-2; the match to TRBD1 covers 11 bases. V trimming: 1 base; J trimming: 6 bases; junction bases outside the gene matches: 10. The CDR3 is made up of 17 amino acids. In germline, CDR1 is SGHAT, CDR2 FQNNGV. The CDR3 loop reads CASSLVGRRTGGNGYTF. CDR3 nucleotides: TGTGCCAGCAGCTTAGTGGGGCGGCGGACAGGGGGCAATGGCTACACCTTC.